This T cell receptor beta chain is drawn from a study of Ad26.COV2.S vaccination and SARS-CoV-2 variants. CDR1 and CDR2 from the germline V gene are LGHDT and YNNKEL (reference sequence). The CDR3 has 14 amino acids. V lost 1 base and J lost 6, with 13 bases in between. Clones were read by immunoSEQ multiplex PCR, and TCRdb kept only the in-frame ones, dropping some. Of some 420,000 clones listed, 88% were seen once; the top ten hold about 3.6%. Treatment meaning: over 15 received Ad26.COV2.S at low or high dose, single or two shots; 5 received placebo; per-sample allocation not given. Sampling occurred on day 63 after the first vaccine or placebo injection.

Sequenced here: peripheral blood, sampled in a trial of Ad26.COV2.S vaccine versus placebo. This clonotype was obtained from a person aged 18-65 years who received the Ad26.COV2.S COVID-19 vaccine or a placebo. The gene calls are TRBV3-1 (or the pseudogene TRBV3-2) and TRBJ2-7; unclear D gene. CDR3 amino acids: CASSQASLVGEQYF. Written as DNA, the CDR3 is TGTGCCAGCAGCCAAGCCTCCCTAGTCGGCGAGCAGTACTTC.